This T cell receptor (beta chain) is from a study of shared clonotypes between healthy human individuals. Study-wide results and limits: Naive subsets typically showed greater estimated richness than memory subsets. Sampling used blood alone; tissue repertoires probably differ. With a few donors compared, around 5.4% of naive CD4 clonotypes were shared.

Generated by immunoSEQ multiplex PCR, the TCRdb table keeps only in-frame clones and is missing some. The sample lists over 2 million clones; roughly 92% were seen once. Note on this clone: Its antigen is unknown.

V was pared by 3 bases and J by 2 bases, with 14 bases between. The CDR3 loop spans 15 amino acids. The V gene's germline CDR1 is LNHDA and CDR2 SQIVND (reference sequence). A CD45RA+ naive subset and a CD45RA-negative memory subset were split from CD4+ cells. The rearrangement links TRBV19 to TRBJ2-7, with unresolved D. Material: naive CD4+ T cells from PBMCs. The subset denotes: CD45RA+ positively selected. The sequence came from a man aged 18 to 29 in good health. Some clones in this sample may be carry-over from other donors' samples. CDR3 nucleotides: TGTGCCAGTAGTATCGCTCCAGTGGCGACCTACGAGCAGTACTTC. Translated: CASSIAPVATYEQYF.